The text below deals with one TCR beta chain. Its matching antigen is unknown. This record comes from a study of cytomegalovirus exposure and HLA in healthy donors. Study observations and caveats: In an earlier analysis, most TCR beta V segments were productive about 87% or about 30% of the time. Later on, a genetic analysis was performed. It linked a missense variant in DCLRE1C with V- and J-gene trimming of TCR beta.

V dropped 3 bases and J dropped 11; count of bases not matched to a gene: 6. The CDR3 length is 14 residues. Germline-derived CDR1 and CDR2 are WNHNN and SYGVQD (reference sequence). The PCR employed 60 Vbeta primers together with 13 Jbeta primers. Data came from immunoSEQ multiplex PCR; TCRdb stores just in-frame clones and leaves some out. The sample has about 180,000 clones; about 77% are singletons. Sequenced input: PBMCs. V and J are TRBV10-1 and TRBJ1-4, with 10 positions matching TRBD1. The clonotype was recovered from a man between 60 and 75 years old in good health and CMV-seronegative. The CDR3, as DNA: TGCGCCAGCAGTGACTCGGGACAGGGGACGAAACTGTTTTTT. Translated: CASSDSGQGTKLFF.